What follows describes a single T cell receptor beta chain. The antigen remains unidentified. The record originates from a study of T cell responses to AZD1222 COVID-19 vaccine. Produced via immunoSEQ multiplex PCR; TCRdb's table is partial and in-frame only. The sample has 100,000 to 120,000 clones; roughly 90% are singletons. V shed 7 bases and J shed 5 bases, with 9 bases lying between them. Germline V gives CDR1 MDHEN, CDR2 SYDVKM. The CDR3 consists of 11 residues. Study-level points and caveats: The breadth and depth of Spike-specific TCRs increased once two AZD1222 doses had been given.

The sample was peripheral blood, taken on day 0 of AZD1222 vaccination. The chain is built from TRBV28 and TRBJ2-7; D is unresolved. The source is an adult in good health. CDR3 sequence: CASMAWDEQYF. In DNA form, the CDR3 reads TGTGCCAGCATGGCTTGGGACGAGCAGTACTTC.